Sequencing of this T cell receptor (beta chain) was carried out in a study of shared clonotypes between healthy human individuals. The length of the CDR3 is 14 residues. Trimming shortened V by 3 bases and J by 4 bases, and 15 bases separated the two germline ends. CDR1 and CDR2 from the germline V gene are SQVTM and ANQGSEA. The repertoire was sequenced with immunoSEQ multiplex PCR; TCRdb's copy has only in-frame clones and lacks some. Of around 88,000 clones listed, approximately 61% are singletons. Study-level findings and limits: With a few donors compared, approximately 5% of naive CD4 clonotypes were shared.

Regarding this clone: What it binds is unknown.

This receptor was identified in a man aged 25-45 years in good health. Sample: memory CD8+ T cells sorted from blood. Sample subset: CD45RO+ cells pooled with CCR7-negative TemRA cells. V usage is TRBV29-1 and J usage is TRBJ2-5; the D gene is possibly TRBD1 (6 bases). The CDR3 protein is CSVDSTGRRETQYF. In DNA form, the CDR3 reads TGCAGCGTTGATTCCACAGGGCGGAGAGAGACCCAGTACTTC.